The T cell receptor beta chain described here comes from a study of control samples from healthy donors and cancer patients. Sequencing was performed with immunoSEQ multiplex PCR; in TCRdb, only in-frame clones are kept and a portion is missing. This repertoire includes about 190,000 clones. This CDR3 is 16 amino acids long. The V and J ends lost 6 bases and 0 bases respectively, with 15 bases between them. Germline assignment: CDR1 MNHNY and CDR2 SVGAGI (reference sequence). This receptor was taken from a woman under 40 in good health. V is TRBV6-6 and J is TRBJ1-3; the D gene is possibly TRBD1 (5 bases). Sample: blood. CDR3 in amino acids: CASSLQGLPSGNTIYF. The CDR3 DNA reads as TGTGCCAGCAGCCTCCAGGGACTCCCCTCTGGAAACACCATATATTTT.